What follows describes a single T cell receptor (beta chain). With 6 bases removed from V and 0 bases from J, the gap between germline ends came to 12 bases. This CDR3 has 15 residues. Germline V gene data show CDR1 as KGHSH and CDR2 as LQKENI. The authors negatively isolated CD8+ and CD4+ T cells and FACS-enriched TEMRA cells. Random hexamers primed reverse transcription of about 0.5 to 1 ug RNA. immunoSEQ multiplex PCR amplified TCR beta CDR3 across 54 Vbeta, 13 Jbeta. From the immunoSEQ multiplex PCR reads, TCRdb called clonotypes with MiXCR, one entry per CDR3 protein. The table has under 150,000 distinct CDR3 sequences, 85% to 95% seen once. The source of the sample is a study of CD8 T cells in Susac syndrome.

The sequence was collected from a human donor with Susac syndrome. The gene calls are TRBV18 and TRBJ1-5; D is undetermined. The sample taken for sequencing was CD4+ T cells from PBMCs. The CDR3 loop is CASSQIPDSNQPQHF. As DNA, the CDR3 is TGTGCCAGCTCTCAGATTCCTGATAGCAATCAGCCCCAGCATTTT.